This T cell receptor beta chain came from a study of CD8+ T cells in alopecia areata (dated by TCRdb to the late 2010s). Regarding the research as a whole: Treated patients were enrolled in an open-label pilot trial of oral tofacitinib, 5 to 10 mg twice daily, for moderate-to-severe alopecia areata. Patients stayed on tofacitinib for 6 to 18 months and then had 6 months of follow-up off drug so that delayed response and recurrence could be assessed. Disease severity in treated patients was measured with the SALT score, which quantifies the percentage of affected scalp surface area. In both human patients and the C3H/HeJ mouse model, the study applied high-throughput TCRbeta sequencing to look at T cell clonal expansion in alopecia areata. Scalp tissue and sorted CD4+ and CD8+ peripheral blood T cells from patchy and totalis/universalis alopecia areata patients and from healthy controls were covered by human TCRbeta sequencing. Tofacitinib-treated patients had biopsies at baseline and at 4 and 24 weeks of treatment, with a later scalp biopsy in several patients. Scalp clonality was compared across normal scalp (n=4), patchy alopecia areata scalp (n=8), and alopecia totalis/universalis scalp (n=8). The RNA source kit depended on sample type: the PAXgene miRNA kit for fixed scalp, the miRNeasy kit for PBMCs, and the RNeasy kit for mouse skin. TCRbeta CDR3 regions were amplified by immunoSEQ multiplex PCR with 35 Vbeta forward and 13 Jbeta reverse primers.

On the study overall, not on this receptor specifically: With tofacitinib, both scalp clonality and the number of expanded CD8+ clones among the top 100 scalp clones went down significantly. Shared TCR sequences between patients were less evident than in mice, which may be partly attributable to HLA diversity in the patient population. The treated cohort was small, with a single nonresponder, so links between baseline CD8+ expansion and response need larger studies. Compared with normal scalp, lesional scalp, particularly in alopecia totalis/universalis, had higher clonality and more expanded CD8+ clones, which suggests antigenic drive. Resident alphabeta T cells in normal human skin are also sequenced, complicating scalp TCR repertoire analysis, unlike mouse skin dominated by gammadelta T cells. Many expanded lesional clones persisted in scalp and blood during tofacitinib treatment, which may partly explain relapse after stopping treatment.

As for this clone: Its antigen target is currently unknown. Base quality data are lacking; no much larger clone is found one base away.

According to the germline V gene, CDR1 reads WSHSY and CDR2 reads SAAADI. From cysteine to phenylalanine, the CDR3 is 14 amino acids long. Just CDR3 DNA is preserved here, 42 bases in frame from base 1. V is cut by 6 bases and J by 1 base, and the space between the germline ends is 9 bases. Reading the label with the study, this specimen's time point is: around 29 days on oral tofacitinib. What the treatment or condition label conveys for this sample: oral pan-JAK inhibitor, 5-10 mg twice daily. Lesional scalp punch biopsies and peripheral blood were obtained from alopecia areata patients. PBMCs were separated by density centrifugation and stained for CD3, CD4 and CD8, after which CD4+ and CD8+ T cells were sorted on a FACSAria. Receptor libraries were prepared by the immunoSEQ multiplex PCR assay. To provide template for TCR sequencing, every sample had RNA extracted and reverse transcribed into cDNA. First-strand cDNA was synthesized using SuperScript III with a 2:1 mix of oligo-dT and random hexamers. A synthetic immune receptor repertoire was used to measure amplification bias, and any remaining bias was corrected computationally. The study's own analysis went as follows. After raw reads were preprocessed to remove errors, the CDR3 was defined following IMGT conventions as running from the conserved cysteine to phenylalanine. To get clonality, Shannon entropy was normalized by log2 of the number of productive unique TCRs and the result was subtracted from 1. Whether scalp clones were CD4 or CD8 was inferred by matching scalp TCRbeta sequences against CD4 and CD8 repertoires sorted from blood. TCRdb limited this immuneACCESS table to in-frame rearrangements with V and J called. A share of clones is missing; checked studies link under half to unresolved V genes, and the rest is unexplained. The V and J calls and the clone size are those of that table, but D and trimming were determined from the DNA. This sample gives 200,000 to 250,000 clones in total; less than 75% of them show up just once. The top ten hold around 1.6% of the sample.

Sample: CD4+ T cells sorted from blood, taken at week 4, from a patient treated with tofacitinib. The rearrangement combines TRBV10-2 with TRBJ2-2, with the D gene not confidently named. The TCR was taken from a human donor with alopecia areata. The nucleotide sequence is given as TGCGCCAGCAGGGACCGCTGGAACACCGGGGAGCTGTTTTTT. It encodes CASRDRWNTGELFF.